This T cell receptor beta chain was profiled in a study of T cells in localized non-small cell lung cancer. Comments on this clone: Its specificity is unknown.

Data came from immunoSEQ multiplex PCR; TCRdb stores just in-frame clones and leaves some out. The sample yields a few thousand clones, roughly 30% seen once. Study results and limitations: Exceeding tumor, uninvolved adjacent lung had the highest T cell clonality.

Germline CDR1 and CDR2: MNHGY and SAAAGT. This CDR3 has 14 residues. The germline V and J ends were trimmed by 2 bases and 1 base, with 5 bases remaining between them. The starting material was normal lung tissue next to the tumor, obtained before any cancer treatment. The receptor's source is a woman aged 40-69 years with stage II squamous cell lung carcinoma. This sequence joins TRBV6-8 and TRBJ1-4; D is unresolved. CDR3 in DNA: TGTGCCAGCAGTTACCGGGGAACTAATGAAAAACTGTTTTTT. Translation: CASSYRGTNEKLFF.